These 19 T cell receptor beta chains came from one sample sequenced in a study of vaccination and CD4 T cells after COVID-19. Cultured CD4+ T cell DNA underwent sequencing with the Oncomine TCR Beta short-read assay. TCRdb passed the PCR reads through MiXCR, listing each CDR3 protein once. The table shows 25,000 to 30,000 distinct CDR3 sequences, with around 50% occurring only once. These receptors' antigens are unknown. Described treatment: approximately 10-day PBMC culture with coronavirus spike peptide pools or control peptides (ViraFEST assay). Sequenced here: CD4+ T cells from blood, cultured in vitro, sampled before SARS-CoV-2 vaccination. These receptors came from a human donor who received a COVID-19 vaccine.

The chain is built from TRBV2 and TRBJ1-6, with TRBD1 matching over 10 bases. J gave up 10 bases and V 6 bases, and 12 bases lay outside the gene matches. Germline assignment: CDR1 SNHLY and CDR2 FYNNEI. The CDR3 consists of 16 residues. The CDR3 DNA follows: TGTGCCAGCAGGGTCAACCGGGACAGGGGCTACTCACCCCTCCACTTT. Protein sequence: CASRVNRDRGYSPLHF.

The chain combines TRBV24-1 with TRBJ2-5; either TRBD1 or TRBD2 may supply D (5 bases each). Germline CDR1 and CDR2: KGHDR and SFDVKD. Trimming took 0 bases from V and 5 from J, leaving 12 bases between them. CDR3 length equals 15 residues. CDR3 DNA sequence: TGTGCCACCAGTGATTTGCAACGGGGCTTGGAGACCCAGTACTTC. Translating it yields CATSDLQRGLETQYF.

This clonotype occurred a few times. The rearrangement links TRBV24-1 to TRBJ2-5, with 7 bases aligning to TRBD1. Looked up from germline, CDR1 is KGHDR and CDR2 is SFDVKD. The CDR3 is made up of 18 amino acids. The V gene end was trimmed by 4 bases and the J gene end by 2 bases; junction bases not matched to a gene: 15. CDR3 bases: TGTGCCACCAGTGACGAAGAAGAAGGGACAGTCCGTCAAGAGACCCAGTACTTC. Its translation: CATSDEEEGTVRQETQYF.

The table lists this clonotype with a few counts. The chain couples TRBV21-1 to TRBJ1-4. TRBV21-1 is annotated as a pseudogene. This CDR3 is 15 amino acids long. CDR3 in amino acids: CASRRPDGGVQKLFF. The CDR3 coding sequence is TGTGCCAGCAGGCGACCGGACGGCGGAGTTCAAAAACTGTTTTTT.

The chain carries TRBV7-9 and TRBJ1-3; possibly TRBD1 for D (6 bases). There are 17 residues in the CDR3. CDR1 is SEHNR and CDR2 is FQNEAQ in the germline V gene (reference sequence). V was clipped by 4 bases and J by 0 bases, with 16 bases between them. This CDR3 is CASSYYREFYSGNTIYF. Here the CDR3 DNA reads TGTGCCAGCAGCTACTACAGGGAGTTCTACTCTGGAAACACCATATATTTT. The full variable domain, rest sourced from reference TRBV7-9 and TRBJ1-3, is DTGVSQNPRHKITKRGQNVTFRCDPISEHNRLYWYRQTLGQGPEFLTYFQNEAQLEKSRLLSDRFSAERPKGSFSTLEIQRTEQGDSAMYLCASSYYREFYSGNTIYFGEGSWLTVV.

This chain joins TRBV6-5 and TRBJ1-2; D is undetermined. V was pared by 2 bases and J by 7 bases, with 17 bases between. Germline lookup yields CDR1 MNHEY and CDR2 SVGAGI. This CDR3 region has 15 residues. DNA for the CDR3: TGTGCCAGCAGTTACCTAAGCCACCCCGAGGGTGGCTACACCTTC. Translation gives CASSYLSHPEGGYTF.

In this sample, this clonotype turned up a few times. The rearrangement links TRBV7-2 to TRBJ2-5; tentative D call: TRBD2 (6 bases). This CDR3 spans 13 amino acids. Trimming took 3 bases from V and 5 from J, leaving 10 bases between them. Germline loops: CDR1 SGHTA, CDR2 FQGNSA. The CDR3, as DNA: TGTGCCAGCAGCTTGGGACGGGGGGAGACCCAGTACTTC. Translated: CASSLGRGETQYF.

The chain combines TRBV10-3 with TRBJ1-6; D is possibly TRBD1 (6 bases). The CDR3 consists of 16 residues. V lost 6 bases, J lost 4 bases, and 16 bases lay in between. Germline CDR1 reads ENHRY; CDR2 reads SYGVKD. The CDR3 sequence is CAIRQGTPAYNSPLHF. As DNA, the CDR3 is TGTGCCATCAGGCAGGGGACACCGGCTTATAATTCACCCCTCCACTTT.

The V gene is TRBV5-4, the J gene TRBJ2-6, with 7 bases lining up with TRBD1. This CDR3 is 17 amino acids long. V shed 4 bases and J 0 bases; nucleotides not matched to a gene: 7. Germline V gene sequence: CDR1 SGHNT, CDR2 YYREEE (reference sequence). In DNA, the CDR3 is TGTGCCAGCAGCGCCGGACAGGTCTACTCTGGGGCCAACGTCCTGACTTTC. Translating it yields CASSAGQVYSGANVLTF.

V is TRBV6-2 or TRBV6-3 and J is TRBJ1-5, with 8 bases matching TRBD1. This CDR3 has 21 residues. Germline trimming cut 8 bases from V and 0 bases from J; bases unmatched to any gene: 24. CDR1 and CDR2 (germline): MNHEY, SVGEGT. The CDR3 nucleotides are TGTGCCAGCCGTGTCGAACAGGGGGGACGAGGGGGCTTATATAGCAATCAGCCCCAGCATTTT. Translated, it gives CASRVEQGGRGGLYSNQPQHF.

The V and J genes are TRBV7-9 and TRBJ2-5, with 12 bases matching TRBD2. V shed 5 bases and J 10 bases; nucleotides not matched to a gene: 11. This CDR3 is 15 amino acids long. The V gene's germline CDR1 is SEHNR and CDR2 FQNEAQ (reference sequence). As DNA, the CDR3 is TGTGCCAGCAGCCTAGAGGCCGCTAGCGGGGGGGACCAGTACTTC. It codes for CASSLEAASGGDQYF.

This clonotype was observed a few times. The rearrangement uses TRBV12-3 or TRBV12-4 and TRBJ1-1, with D uncertain. The V gene lost 4 bases and the J gene lost 4 bases, with 16 bases spanning the gap. This CDR3 is built from 15 residues. The CDR3 loop reads CASSSQVSGFTEAFF. The CDR3 DNA reads as TGTGCCAGCAGTTCGCAGGTTTCGGGGTTCACTGAAGCTTTCTTT.

The rearrangement uses TRBV24-1 and TRBJ2-5, with 7 bases that match TRBD1. V shed 3 bases, J shed 1 base, and the junction held 7 bases outside the gene matches. CDR1 is KGHDR and CDR2 is SFDVKD in the germline V gene. This CDR3 region has 16 residues. The CDR3 DNA is TGTGCCACCAGTGATACAACGGGACAGACCCAAGAGACCCAGTACTTC. Translated: CATSDTTGQTQETQYF.

Only a few counts were recorded for this clonotype. The rearrangement uses TRBV10-1 and TRBJ2-5; TRBD1 might be the D (6 bases). CDR1 WNHNN and CDR2 SYGVQD come from the germline V gene (reference sequence). V was shortened by 7 bases and J by 5 bases, with 14 bases between the two germline ends. This CDR3 has 13 residues. CDR3 DNA sequence: TGCGCCAGCATTCTGGGGGCAGGGGAGACCCAGTACTTC. As protein: CASILGAGETQYF.

This clonotype has just a few counts. The genes are TRBV11-1 and TRBJ1-1; D possibly corresponds to TRBD1 (6 bases). The V gene lost 1 base and the J gene lost 4 bases, with 10 bases spanning the gap. CDR3 length: 14 residues. Germline V gene lookup returns CDR1 SGHAT and CDR2 FQDESV (reference sequence). Here the CDR3 DNA reads TGTGCCAGCAGCTTAGACAGGGAGGGCACTGAAGCTTTCTTT. It is translated as CASSLDREGTEAFF.

The chain joins TRBV6-1 to TRBJ1-1; D call uncertain. The V and J ends lost 8 bases and 1 base respectively, with 11 bases between them. Germline-derived CDR1 and CDR2 are MNHNS and SASEGT. CDR3 size: 13 residues. The CDR3 DNA reads TGTGCCAGCGGGCGGGGTCAGAACACTGAAGCTTTCTTT. Amino acid sequence: CASGRGQNTEAFF.

The table lists this clonotype with a count of one. The chain carries TRBV12-3 or TRBV12-4 and TRBJ2-3; D gene ambiguous. The CDR3 contains 11 residues. V dropped 2 bases and J dropped 8 bases, with 5 bases sitting between them. The CDR3 DNA sequence: TGTGCCAGCAGTTTAATGGGTACGCAGTATTTT. Its translation is CASSLMGTQYF.

V gene TRBV30 combines with J gene TRBJ1-1; no firm D call. Germline V gene data show CDR1 as GTSNPN and CDR2 as SVGIG (reference sequence). Between the trimmed V and J ends, which lost 3 bases and 4 bases, there was a span of 12 bases. The CDR3 contains 13 residues. The CDR3 here is CAWSVTAGTEAFF. The CDR3 nucleotides are TGTGCCTGGAGCGTGACGGCTGGCACTGAAGCTTTCTTT.

In this sample, this clonotype turned up a few times. The rearrangement joins TRBV5-4 to TRBJ1-6, with 7 bases lining up with TRBD1. V lost 2 bases and J lost 7; bases outside the gene matches: 3. Germline-derived CDR1 and CDR2 are SGHNT and YYREEE (reference sequence). CDR3 length equals 14 residues. The CDR3 nucleotides read TGTGCCAGCAGCTTTGTACAGGGGAATTCACCCCTCCACTTT. Its protein product is CASSFVQGNSPLHF.